The clone carrying this T cell receptor (beta chain) appeared a few times. Its antigen is not known. The sample originates from a study of T cell responses to AZD1222 COVID-19 vaccine. General study points: Researchers took repertoire samples only after the peak T cell response had come. Regions left unmutated in variants are reportedly the target of nearly half of spike-specific TCRs.

TCRdb's table, derived via immunoSEQ multiplex PCR, lists solely in-frame clones and lacks some. The sample consists of about 94,000 clones, roughly 90% of them appearing once. The CDR3 has 15 amino acids. V lost 3 bases and J lost 4; bases outside the gene matches: 5. Germline-derived CDR1 and CDR2 are SGDLS and YYNGEE. Some second doses came at about 4 weeks and others at about 12 weeks; these were pooled. The chain has TRBV9 and TRBJ2-3, with 10 positions matching TRBD2. The specimen comprised peripheral blood, sampled 28 days after the second AZD1222 dose. The clonotype was recovered from an adult who received the AZD1222 COVID-19 vaccine. The CDR3 nucleotides read TGTGCCAGCAGCGCTCTAGCGGGAGTCTCAGATACGCAGTATTTT. This sequence encodes CASSALAGVSDTQYF.